The TCR beta chain under discussion was sequenced for a study of cytomegalovirus exposure and HLA in healthy donors. This CDR3 has 18 residues. The V and J ends lost 3 bases and 2 bases, in that order; junction bases with no gene match: 11. CDR1 and CDR2 from the germline V gene are SGHTA and FQGNSA. On this clone: What it recognizes is unknown.

Method: immunoSEQ multiplex PCR; TCRdb's copy keeps in-frame clones and lacks some. Of 65,000 to 90,000 clones listed, around 95% were seen once; the top ten hold approximately 3.4%. The donors were in the approximately 120-subject validation cohort; that cohort was separate from the roughly 660-subject first cohort. Whole-study findings and limits: TCR clusters originating in the first cohort tended to co-occur in the 120 validation repertoires, according to a later analysis. Under in vitro conditions, a few CMV-associated chains were confirmed as specific for CMV antigens.

Sequenced input: PBMCs. This TCR derives from a man aged 18 to 29 in good health and CMV-seronegative. This chain uses TRBV7-2 with TRBJ2-3, with 10 bases that match TRBD2. For the CDR3, the DNA is TGTGCCAGCAGCTTCCTCAGAGGTAGCGGGGGGAACACAGATACGCAGTATTTT. Its protein product is CASSFLRGSGGNTDTQYF. Variable domain in full (rest from reference TRBV7-2 and TRBJ2-3): GAGVSQSPSNKVTEKGKDVELRCDPISGHTALYWYRQSLGQGLEFLIYFQGNSAPDKSGLPSDRFSAERTGGSVSTLTIQRTQQEDSAVYLCASSFLRGSGGNTDTQYFGPGTRLTVL.